A single sample is the source of the 22 T cell receptor beta chains below, sequenced in a study of T cell repertoires in ileal Crohn's disease. Assay used: immunoSEQ multiplex PCR; TCRdb lists only in-frame clones, some missing. The sample contains tens of thousands of clones, around 80% of which appear only once. Material: ileal tissue. The source of these receptors is an adult with Crohn's disease.

J is TRBJ1-1 and V is TRBV7-2, with TRBD1 as a possible D gene (5 bases). Germline V gene sequence: CDR1 SGHTA, CDR2 FQGNSA. This CDR3 region has 15 residues. The ends were cut back, 6 bases at V and 0 bases at J, with 14 bases in the middle. The DNA for the CDR3 is TGTGCCAGCAGTGACAGCTCAAACCTGAACACTGAAGCTTTCTTT. Residues: CASSDSSNLNTEAFF.

The chain uses TRBV6-6 and TRBJ2-7, with D possibly being TRBD1 (6 bases). The CDR3 is 13 residues long. The germline V and J ends were trimmed by 10 bases and 2 bases, with 15 bases remaining between them. The germline V gene has CDR1 MNHNY and CDR2 SVGAGI (reference sequence). CDR3 nucleotide sequence: TGTGCCACCTTGAGACAGGAGCCCTACGAGCAGTACTTC. The encoded protein is CATLRQEPYEQYF.

The chain has TRBV28 and TRBJ1-6; 9 bases are shared with TRBD1. The junction had 8 bases not matched to a gene; V was cut back by 0 bases and J by 8 bases. Germline CDR1 and CDR2: MDHEN and SYDVKM. This CDR3 has 17 amino acids. CDR3 loop: CASSLWRDREADSPLHF. In DNA form, the CDR3 reads TGTGCCAGCAGTTTATGGAGGGACAGGGAGGCGGATTCACCCCTCCACTTT.

The chain uses TRBV19 and TRBJ1-1, with D perhaps matching TRBD1 (5 bases). Trimming removed 3 bases at V and 2 bases at J, with 10 bases between. Germline V gene sequence: CDR1 LNHDA, CDR2 SQIVND (reference sequence). This CDR3 contains 14 residues. The DNA for the CDR3 is TGTGCCAGTAGTATGAACAGGCTTAACACTGAAGCTTTCTTT. Translated: CASSMNRLNTEAFF.

CDR3 sequence: CASSRDRGSEKLFF. The CDR3 region has the DNA TGTGCCAGCAGTCGGGACAGGGGATCTGAAAAACTGTTTTTT. The chain has TRBV11-2 and TRBJ1-4; TRBD1 agrees at 10 bases. The CDR3 totals 14 residues. Germline V lookup: CDR1 SGHAT, CDR2 FQNNGV. J gave up 7 bases and V 6 bases, and 5 bases lay outside the gene matches.

In this sample, this clone turned up a few times. The chain combines TRBV5-6 with TRBJ1-4; 7 nucleotides line up with TRBD1. V lost 6 bases and J lost 8; bases outside the gene matches: 19. The CDR3 contains 17 residues. Germline V gives CDR1 SGHDT, CDR2 YYEEEE. The CDR3 loop reads CASTLAGTALLGEKLFF. The CDR3 region has the DNA TGTGCCAGCACTTTAGCCGGGACAGCATTATTGGGGGAAAAACTGTTTTTT. The full variable domain, with the rest looked up from reference TRBV5-6 and TRBJ1-4, is DAGVTQSPTHLIKTRGQQVTLRCSPKSGHDTVSWYQQALGQGPQFIFQYYEEEERQRGNFPDRFSGHQFPNYSSELNVNALLLGDSALYLCASTLAGTALLGEKLFFGSGTQLSVL.

This clone was counted between two and nine times. The chain links TRBV18 to TRBJ2-1; D is unresolved. The CDR3 consists of 13 residues. V lost 0 bases and J 5 bases, leaving 5 bases between the germline ends. Looked up from germline, CDR1 is KGHSH and CDR2 is LQKENI. The CDR3 is CASSPPSNNEQFF. CDR3 bases: TGTGCCAGCTCACCACCCTCTAACAATGAGCAGTTCTTC. Filled out from reference TRBV18 and TRBJ2-1, the complete variable domain reads NAGVMQNPRHLVRRRGQEARLRCSPMKGHSHVYWYRQLPEEGLKFMVYLQKENIIDESGMPKERFSAEFPKEGPSILRIQQVVRGDSAAYFCASSPPSNNEQFFGPGTRLTVL.

V gene TRBV30 combines with J gene TRBJ2-2, with 8 bases lining up with TRBD1. With 2 bases clipped from V and 10 bases from J, the junction kept 3 bases outside the gene matches. The CDR3 is made up of 12 amino acids. Germline CDR1 is GTSNPN and CDR2 is SVGIG (reference sequence). The DNA for the CDR3 is TGTGCCTGGAGTACAGGGGGGCCGGAGCTGTTTTTT. It specifies CAWSTGGPELFF.

CDR3 sequence reads: CASSPGGSGNTIYF. The CDR3 nucleotides are TGTGCCAGCAGCCCTGGCGGCTCTGGAAACACCATATATTTT. This chain connects TRBV4-2 to TRBJ1-3; no clear D gene. The CDR3 is 14 amino acids. V was clipped by 4 bases and J by 0 bases, with 7 bases between them. Germline loops: CDR1 LGHNA, CDR2 YNFKEQ.

The chain joins TRBV29-1 to TRBJ2-5, with D perhaps matching TRBD1 (6 bases). The better agreement between TRBJ2-7 and the DNA end casts doubt on the J call. This CDR3 has 11 residues. The germline CDR1 and CDR2 sequences are SQVTM and ANQGSEA. This CDR3 is CSVRQEYEQYF. The CDR3 DNA sequence: TGCAGCGTTCGACAGGAATACGAGCAGTACTTC.

On this clone: The junction and the germline gene differ at one end; a read error may be behind it. The CDR3, as DNA: TGTGCCAGCGGTGAAACAGCCTCCTATAATTCACCCCTCCACTTT. Amino acid sequence: CASGETASYNSPLHF. The chain uses TRBV6-1 and TRBJ1-6; D gene uncertain. This CDR3 is built from 15 residues. Germline assignment: CDR1 MNHNS and CDR2 SASEGT.

V gene TRBV6-6 combines with J gene TRBJ1-1; maybe TRBD1 (6 bases). The length of the CDR3 is 15 residues. Germline loops: CDR1 MNHNY, CDR2 SVGAGI (reference sequence). V dropped 7 bases and J dropped 4 bases, with 19 bases sitting between them. In nucleotides, the CDR3 is TGTGCCAGCACCTTTTCGGGGGGCGCGGGCACTGAAGCTTTCTTT. It translates to CASTFSGGAGTEAFF.

V is TRBV7-7 and J is TRBJ2-2; 9 bases fit TRBD1. Germline assignment: CDR1 SSHAT and CDR2 FNYEAQ (reference sequence). This CDR3 is built from 14 residues. V was pared by 5 bases and J by 6 bases, with 4 bases of the junction left unmatched. The CDR3 DNA is TGTGCCAGCAGCAAAGGACAGGGGTCCGGGGAGCTGTTTTTT. Protein product: CASSKGQGSGELFF.

The V and J genes are TRBV30 and TRBJ2-3; D uncertain. The CDR3 is 13 residues long. The V end lost 2 bases, the J end lost 0 bases, and 6 bases lay between the germline ends. The germline V gene has CDR1 GTSNPN and CDR2 SVGIG (reference sequence). The CDR3 DNA sequence: TGTGCCTGGAGTCCAACTAGCACAGATACGCAGTATTTT. It encodes CAWSPTSTDTQYF.

V usage is TRBV29-1 and J usage is TRBJ2-7; D uncertain. Germline CDR1 reads SQVTM; CDR2 reads ANQGSEA. The V end was cut by 4 bases, the J end by 3 bases, with 10 bases between. The CDR3 consists of 12 residues. The CDR3 sequence is CSVAVSLYEQYF. For the CDR3, the DNA is TGCAGCGTTGCGGTATCACTCTACGAGCAGTACTTC.

V usage is TRBV4-3 and J usage is TRBJ2-3; no definite D call. Per germline, CDR1 LGHNA and CDR2 YSLEER. The V and J ends lost 0 bases and 5 bases respectively, with 12 bases between them. The CDR3 loop spans 15 amino acids. The CDR3 protein is CASSQEGLSEDTQYF. The DNA for the CDR3 is TGCGCCAGCAGCCAAGAGGGCCTATCTGAAGATACGCAGTATTTT.

The table lists this clone with a count of one. The chain has TRBV15 and TRBJ1-1, with TRBD1 identical over 7 bases. The CDR3 runs to 12 residues. The V gene end was trimmed by 3 bases and the J gene end by 7 bases; junction bases not matched to a gene: 2. The V gene's germline CDR1 is LNHNV and CDR2 YYDKDF (reference sequence). Here the CDR3 DNA reads TGTGCCACCAGCAGGGGGACAGATGAAGCTTTCTTT. Encoded protein: CATSRGTDEAFF.

The V and J genes are TRBV6-5 and TRBJ2-3, with a tentative D call TRBD2 (7 bases). The V gene lost 8 bases and the J gene lost 6 bases, with 18 bases spanning the gap. CDR1 is MNHEY and CDR2 is SVGAGI in the germline V gene. The length of the CDR3 is 14 residues. This CDR3 reads CASLRGGAGDTQYF. CDR3 sequence (DNA): TGTGCCAGCTTGAGAGGGGGGGCCGGCGATACGCAGTATTTT.

The CDR3 nucleotides read TGTGCCAGCAGCCCTAACCACCAACCACGAGACAGGGAGGTCTCCTACGAGCAGTACTTC. It specifies CASSPNHQPRDREVSYEQYF. V is TRBV7-3 and J is TRBJ2-7; perhaps TRBD1 as D (7 bases). The germline CDR1 and CDR2 sequences are SGHTA and FQGTGA. The CDR3 totals 20 residues. V gave up 5 bases and J gave up 0 bases, with 29 bases separating them.

The chain employs TRBV18 and TRBJ2-4; D is uncertain. The germline V and J ends were trimmed by 2 bases and 9 bases, with 8 bases remaining between them. Germline-derived CDR1 and CDR2 are KGHSH and LQKENI. This CDR3 has 12 amino acids. Here the CDR3 reads CASSPGPIIQYF. The CDR3 DNA is TGTGCCAGCTCACCAGGCCCGATCATTCAGTACTTC.

This chain uses TRBV7-3 with TRBJ1-1; a possible D gene is TRBD1 (5 bases). V shed 2 bases and J shed 1 base, with 8 bases lying between them. The germline V gene has CDR1 SGHTA and CDR2 FQGTGA. CDR3 length: 14 residues. CDR3 sequence reads: CASSLQGPNTEAFF. The CDR3 bases are TGTGCCAGCAGCTTACAGGGCCCGAACACTGAAGCTTTCTTT.

The chain has TRBV5-1 and TRBJ2-5; TRBD2 is a possible D gene (7 bases). The V and J ends lost 0 bases and 5 bases respectively, with 17 bases between them. This CDR3 contains 16 residues. Germline CDR1 is SGHRS and CDR2 is YFSETQ. CDR3 protein: CASSLAGGAGSETQYF. The CDR3 DNA is TGCGCCAGCAGCTTGGCTGGGGGGGCGGGGTCCGAGACCCAGTACTTC.